The rows below give T cell receptor beta chains drawn from one sample of a study of T cell changes during pregnancy in multiple sclerosis. Libraries were prepared by immunoSEQ multiplex PCR; TCRdb keeps only in-frame clonotypes and omits some of them. The sample carries under 150,000 clones, about 95% recorded once. Here the sequenced sample was peripheral blood, taken after pregnancy. The receptors were sampled from a female donor with multiple sclerosis, enrolled in a pregnancy study. Each CDR3 is given with its conserved first and last residue. Each record gives: V gene, D gene, J gene, clone size, CDR3 protein, CDR3 DNA. D genes are given only for firm matches. Size is stated for part of the rows, as once, few or many counts, or as a class when the clone is expanded.

TRBV19	TRBD1	TRBJ1-2	.	CASSWLQGSNYGYTF	TGTGCCAGTAGCTGGTTACAGGGGAGTAACTATGGCTACACCTTC
TRBV11-2	.	TRBJ2-7	.	CASSGIGLKPYEQYF	TGTGCCAGCAGCGGAATTGGACTGAAACCCTACGAGCAGTACTTC
TRBV9	TRBD2	TRBJ2-1	.	CASSGGGNHYNEQFF	TGTGCCAGCAGCGGCGGGGGGAATCACTACAATGAGCAGTTCTTC
TRBV19	.	TRBJ1-2	.	CASSTNADFYGYTF	TGTGCCAGTAGTACAAACGCGGACTTCTATGGCTACACCTTC
TRBV7-8	TRBD1	TRBJ1-5	.	CASSLGDRSFPQHF	TGTGCCAGCAGCTTAGGGGACAGGTCTTTTCCCCAGCATTTT
TRBV19	TRBD2	TRBJ2-1	.	CASSIRVAGPNEQFF	TGTGCCAGTAGTATTCGGGTAGCGGGCCCCAATGAGCAGTTCTTC
TRBV28	.	TRBJ2-4	.	CASSLTQGNIQYF	TGTGCCAGCAGTTTAACGCAGGGAAACATTCAGTACTTC
TRBV11-1	TRBD1	TRBJ2-7	once	CASSSGTGTYEQYF	TGTGCCAGCAGCTCCGGGACAGGGACCTACGAGCAGTACTTC
TRBV5-1	.	TRBJ1-2	once	CASSLGPGMDFGYTF	TGCGCCAGCAGCTTGGGGCCAGGGATGGATTTTGGCTACACCTTC
TRBV5-1	TRBD2	TRBJ2-1	.	CASSDSGTSGSWSYNEQFF	TGCGCCAGCAGCGACTCCGGGACTAGCGGGAGTTGGTCCTACAATGAGCAGTTCTTC
TRBV28	TRBD1	TRBJ2-6	.	CASKPGQAIGGANVLTF	TGTGCCAGCAAACCGGGACAGGCTATCGGCGGGGCCAACGTCCTGACTTTC
TRBV28	.	TRBJ2-7	.	CASSTAGIHEQYF	TGTGCCAGCAGCACCGCAGGGATCCACGAGCAGTACTTC
TRBV18	.	TRBJ1-1	.	CASSPVQGTEAFF	TGTGCCAGCTCACCAGTGCAGGGGACTGAAGCTTTCTTT
TRBV6-5	TRBD2	TRBJ2-7	.	CASSIAGDYEQYF	TGTGCCAGCAGTATAGCGGGAGACTACGAGCAGTACTTC
TRBV5-6	.	TRBJ1-1	once	CASSGSRAWNTEAFF	TGTGCCAGCAGCGGCTCGAGGGCATGGAACACTGAAGCTTTCTTT
TRBV5-1	.	TRBJ1-1	.	CASSLEGVMNTEAFF	TGCGCCAGCAGCTTGGAAGGGGTTATGAACACTGAAGCTTTCTTT
TRBV5-1	TRBD1	TRBJ1-4	once	CASSKDRANEKLFF	TGCGCCAGCAGCAAGGACAGGGCAAATGAAAAACTGTTTTTT
TRBV7-6	TRBD2	TRBJ2-1	.	CASSQAGGNNEQFF	TGTGCCAGCAGCCAAGCGGGAGGGAACAATGAGCAGTTCTTC
TRBV5-1	TRBD1	TRBJ1-2	.	CASSDWTGLYGYTF	TGCGCCAGCAGCGATTGGACAGGACTATATGGCTACACCTTC
TRBV27	TRBD2	TRBJ2-7	once	CASSLGLAGGGEQYF	TGTGCCAGCAGTTTAGGACTAGCGGGAGGAGGCGAGCAGTACTTC
TRBV11-2	.	TRBJ1-4	.	CASSLDRRTNEKLFF	TGTGCCAGCAGCTTAGATCGCAGGACTAATGAAAAACTGTTTTTT
TRBV19	.	TRBJ2-5	.	CASSKATQETQYF	TGTGCCAGTAGTAAAGCGACCCAGGAGACCCAGTACTTC
TRBV4-1	.	TRBJ2-7	.	CASSQASSYEQYF	TGCGCCAGCAGCCAAGCTAGCTCCTACGAGCAGTACTTC
TRBV28	.	TRBJ1-1	.	CASSLSPGLGTEAFF	TGTGCCAGCAGTTTATCCCCGGGACTTGGCACTGAAGCTTTCTTT
TRBV18	.	TRBJ1-1	.	CASSPIARGEAFF	TGTGCCAGCTCACCTATTGCAAGGGGTGAAGCTTTCTTT
TRBV7-2	TRBD2	TRBJ2-2	.	CASRSASGRARAGELFF	TGTGCCAGCAGGTCCGCTAGCGGGAGGGCCAGAGCCGGGGAGCTGTTTTTT
TRBV27	.	TRBJ1-1	.	CASSLGGNTEAFF	TGTGCCAGCAGTTTGGGGGGGAACACTGAAGCTTTCTTT
TRBV6-1	.	TRBJ2-5	.	CASSDIQETQYF	TGTGCCAGCAGTGATATCCAAGAGACCCAGTACTTC
TRBV27	.	TRBJ2-7	.	CATGRPGLPYEQYF	TGTGCCACCGGGCGACCGGGACTCCCCTACGAGCAGTACTTC
TRBV7-8	TRBD2	TRBJ2-1	.	CASSFSGRAYNEQFF	TGTGCCAGCAGCTTTAGCGGGAGGGCATACAATGAGCAGTTCTTC
TRBV5-1	TRBD2	TRBJ2-1	.	CASSMRPIAGGDNEQFF	TGCGCCAGCAGCATGAGGCCGATAGCGGGAGGGGACAATGAGCAGTTCTTC